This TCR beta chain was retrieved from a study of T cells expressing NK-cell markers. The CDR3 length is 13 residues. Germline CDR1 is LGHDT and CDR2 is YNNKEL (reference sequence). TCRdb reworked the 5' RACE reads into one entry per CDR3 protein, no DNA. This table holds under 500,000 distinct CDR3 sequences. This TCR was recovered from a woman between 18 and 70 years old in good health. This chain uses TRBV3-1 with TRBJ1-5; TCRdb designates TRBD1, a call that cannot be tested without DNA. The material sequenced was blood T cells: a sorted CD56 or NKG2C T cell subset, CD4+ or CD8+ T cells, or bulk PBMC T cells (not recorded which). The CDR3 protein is CASSQEYDRPQHF. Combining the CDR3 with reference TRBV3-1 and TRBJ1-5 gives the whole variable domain DTAVSQTPKYLVTQMGNDKSIKCEQNLGHDTMYWYKQDSKKFLKIMFSYNNKELIINETVPNRFSPKSPDKAHLNLHINSLELGDSAVYFCASSQEYDRPQHFGDGTRLSIL.